These 25 T cell receptor beta chains originate from one sample sequenced in a study of cytomegalovirus exposure and HLA in healthy donors. Use of 60 Vbeta and 13 Jbeta primers characterized the PCR. Profiling relied on immunoSEQ multiplex PCR, and the TCRdb table lists in-frame clones only, not all of them. The sample carries some 160,000 clones, around four fifths recorded once. The sample comprised PBMCs. The source of these receptors is a male donor in good health and CMV-seronegative.

The chain links TRBV29-1 to TRBJ2-7, with 13 bases that match TRBD2. Germline assignment: CDR1 SQVTM and CDR2 ANQGSEA. Unmatched junction bases numbered 3, after V lost 3 bases and J lost 4 bases. The length of the CDR3 is 14 residues. This chain's CDR3 is CSVEGLAGMYEQYF. In nucleotides, the CDR3 is TGCAGCGTTGAGGGACTAGCGGGAATGTACGAGCAGTACTTC.

This sequence joins TRBV5-1 and TRBJ2-5; 10 bases fit TRBD2. The CDR3 has 15 amino acids. Per the germline V gene, CDR1 is SGHRS and CDR2 is YFSETQ. V gave up 4 bases and J gave up 0 bases; unmatched junction bases: 3. The DNA of the CDR3 is TGCGCCAGCAGCCGGCTAGCGGGGGACCAAGAGACCCAGTACTTC. Amino acid sequence: CASSRLAGDQETQYF. The full variable domain, its missing parts supplied by reference TRBV5-1 and TRBJ2-5, is KAGVTQTPRYLIKTRGQQVTLSCSPISGHRSVSWYQQTPGQGLQFLFEYFSETQRNKGNFPGRFSGRQFSNSRSEMNVSTLELGDSALYLCASSRLAGDQETQYFGPGTRLLVL.

The chain employs TRBV7-8 and TRBJ1-4; D might be TRBD1 (6 bases). V lost 3 bases and J lost 9, with 11 bases in between. Germline V lookup: CDR1 SGHVS, CDR2 FQNEAQ. There are 13 residues in the CDR3. The CDR3 region is CASSFSGTQKLFF. The CDR3, as DNA: TGTGCCAGCAGCTTTTCCGGGACACAAAAACTGTTTTTT.

This clone was seen more than once but under ten times. This rearrangement joins TRBV10-3 to TRBJ1-1, with TRBD1 identical over 8 bases. In germline, CDR1 is ENHRY, CDR2 SYGVKD. J gave up 0 bases and V 11 bases, and 5 bases lay outside the gene matches. The CDR3 sequence is 13 residues long. Written as DNA, the CDR3 is TGTGCCTCGTCGACAGGGGTGAACACTGAAGCTTTCTTT. Translation: CASSTGVNTEAFF.

In nucleotides, the CDR3 is TGTGCCTGGAGGGGCCCGATAACGGGAGAGGGTACAGATACGCAGTATTTT. Encoded protein: CAWRGPITGEGTDTQYF. This rearrangement joins TRBV30 to TRBJ2-3, with D possibly TRBD2 on 6 matching bases. CDR3 length: 17 residues. Between the trimmed V and J ends, which lost 3 bases and 3 bases, there was a span of 22 bases. CDR1 and CDR2 (germline): GTSNPN, SVGIG (reference sequence). The full variable domain, in which reference TRBV30 and TRBJ2-3 provide the parts outside the CDR3, is SQTIHQWPATLVQPVGSPLSLECTVEGTSNPNLYWYRQAAGRGLQLLFYSVGIGQISSEVPQNLSASRPQDRQFILSSKKLLLSDSGFYLCAWRGPITGEGTDTQYFGPGTRLTVL.

The rearrangement uses TRBV5-6 and TRBJ2-4; D is possibly TRBD1 (7 bases). V was trimmed by 3 bases and J by 0 bases, leaving 16 bases between them. The CDR3 has 17 residues. Germline loops: CDR1 SGHDT, CDR2 YYEEEE. DNA of the CDR3: TGTGCCAGCAGCTCTAAGGGGGCGGGGCTAGCCAAAAACATTCAGTACTTC. It codes for CASSSKGAGLAKNIQYF. Based on the CDR3 plus reference TRBV5-6 and TRBJ2-4, the full variable domain is DAGVTQSPTHLIKTRGQQVTLRCSPKSGHDTVSWYQQALGQGPQFIFQYYEEEERQRGNFPDRFSGHQFPNYSSELNVNALLLGDSALYLCASSSKGAGLAKNIQYFGAGTRLSVL.

This sequence joins TRBV29-1 and TRBJ2-3; the D gene is possibly TRBD2 (6 bases). Germline loops: CDR1 SQVTM, CDR2 ANQGSEA. Trimming cost V 7 bases and J 2 bases, with 16 bases left between them. The length of the CDR3 is 14 residues. The DNA for the CDR3 is TGCAGCGGGACGGGCGGGGATGTCACAGATACGCAGTATTTT. Amino acids: CSGTGGDVTDTQYF.

As DNA, the CDR3 is TGTGCCATCAGTTACAGTCAAAAGTTCTATGGCTACACCTTC. The encoded protein is CAISYSQKFYGYTF. The chain carries TRBV10-3 and TRBJ1-2; D remains ambiguous. This CDR3 comprises 14 residues. V was trimmed by 5 bases and J by 4 bases, leaving 14 bases between them. Germline CDR1 is ENHRY and CDR2 is SYGVKD.

This clone was counted between two and nine times. This chain connects TRBV6-1 to TRBJ1-1, with 7 bases fitting TRBD1. The junction had 7 bases not matched to a gene; V was cut back by 6 bases and J by 0 bases. The CDR3 is 15 residues long. Germline V gives CDR1 MNHNS, CDR2 SASEGT. CDR3 bases: TGTGCCAGCAGAATAGACAGGGCCATGAACACTGAAGCTTTCTTT. Translating gives CASRIDRAMNTEAFF.

J is TRBJ2-7 and V is TRBV5-1; TRBD1 agrees at 9 bases. The CDR3 runs to 13 residues. V shed 3 bases, J shed 5 bases, and the junction held 3 bases outside the gene matches. The germline gives CDR1 SGHRS, CDR2 YFSETQ. The CDR3, as DNA: TGCGCCAGCAGCTACCGGACAGGGGACGAGCAGTACTTC. This encodes CASSYRTGDEQYF. The variable domain in full, with the rest retrieved from reference TRBV5-1 and TRBJ2-7, is KAGVTQTPRYLIKTRGQQVTLSCSPISGHRSVSWYQQTPGQGLQFLFEYFSETQRNKGNFPGRFSGRQFSNSRSEMNVSTLELGDSALYLCASSYRTGDEQYFGPGTRLTVT.

The chain joins TRBV10-3 to TRBJ2-1; 15 nucleotides agree with TRBD2. Germline lookup yields CDR1 ENHRY and CDR2 SYGVKD. The CDR3 runs to 16 residues. The V gene end was trimmed by 5 bases and the J gene end by 4 bases; junction bases not matched to a gene: 3. In DNA form, the CDR3 reads TGTGCCATCAGTCGGACTAGCGGGAGGGCGTACAATGAGCAGTTCTTC. It encodes CAISRTSGRAYNEQFF.

This sequence joins TRBV4-1 and TRBJ2-2, with a weak D call TRBD2 (5 bases). This CDR3 has 17 residues. Looked up from germline, CDR1 is MGHRA and CDR2 is YSYEKL. Trimming left V 1 base short and J 4 bases short, with 16 bases between. This CDR3 is CASSQGAARSVTGELFF. The CDR3 DNA follows: TGCGCCAGCAGCCAAGGAGCGGCCAGGTCGGTCACCGGGGAGCTGTTTTTT.

The chain uses TRBV6-5 and TRBJ2-3; D might be TRBD1 (5 bases). CDR3 size: 13 residues. The V and J ends lost 2 bases and 4 bases respectively, with 7 bases between them. Germline CDR1 is MNHEY and CDR2 is SVGAGI. The CDR3 region has the DNA TGTGCCAGCAGTTACGCAGGGTCAGATACGCAGTATTTT. This translates into CASSYAGSDTQYF.

The chain carries TRBV6-5 and TRBJ1-1; 8 nucleotides line up with TRBD1. The CDR3 has 15 residues. V gave up 6 bases and J gave up 2 bases; unmatched junction bases: 8. Germline loops: CDR1 MNHEY, CDR2 SVGAGI. The CDR3 nucleotides read TGTGCCAGCAGGCCCACAGGGGGTTCTAACACTGAAGCTTTCTTT. Protein product: CASRPTGGSNTEAFF.

The chain carries TRBV6-6 and TRBJ2-7; tentative D call: TRBD1 (6 bases). Trimming shortened V by 8 bases and J by 3 bases, and 14 bases separated the two germline ends. This CDR3 has 13 residues. Per germline, CDR1 MNHNY and CDR2 SVGAGI (reference sequence). This CDR3 is CASWQQGGYEQYF. The DNA of the CDR3 is TGTGCCAGCTGGCAACAGGGTGGCTACGAGCAGTACTTC.

This rearrangement joins TRBV11-3 to TRBJ2-1; 7 nucleotides agree with TRBD1. CDR1 SGHNT and CDR2 YENEEA come from the germline V gene. Trimming cost V 5 bases and J 6 bases; bases outside gene matches: 13. CDR3 length: 16 residues. The CDR3 nucleotides read TGTGCCAGCAGCCCTACTGAGGGGGCTTTAGGCAATGAGCAGTTCTTC. This translates into CASSPTEGALGNEQFF.

The chain couples TRBV4-3 to TRBJ1-2; D remains ambiguous. Germline CDR1 and CDR2: LGHNA and YSLEER. CDR3 size: 16 residues. V was clipped by 0 bases and J by 4 bases, with 15 bases between them. CDR3 region: CASSQDVRGGGYGYTF. In DNA, the CDR3 is TGCGCCAGCAGCCAAGATGTCCGGGGAGGCGGCTATGGCTACACCTTC.

The chain combines TRBV27 with TRBJ1-2, with D maybe TRBD1 (5 bases). The V and J ends lost 2 bases and 4 bases respectively, with 11 bases between them. CDR1 is MNHEY, CDR2 SMNVEV, per germline (reference sequence). CDR3 length: 14 residues. The CDR3 DNA sequence: TGTGCCAGCAGTTTAAGTGGGGCGGCCTATGGCTACACCTTC. Residues: CASSLSGAAYGYTF.

The rearrangement links TRBV6-1 to TRBJ1-1; D is possibly TRBD1 (5 bases). The V end was cut by 5 bases, the J end by 4 bases, with 11 bases between. The germline V gene has CDR1 MNHNS and CDR2 SASEGT. The CDR3 runs to 13 residues. CDR3 DNA: TGTGCCAGCAGTTATCTGGGGGGCACTGAAGCTTTCTTT. Residues: CASSYLGGTEAFF.

V gene TRBV7-9 combines with J gene TRBJ2-7; the match to TRBD1 covers 10 bases. The CDR3 is 13 residues long. J was trimmed by 3 bases and V by 6 bases; bases with no gene match: 2. Germline CDR1 reads SEHNR; CDR2 reads FQNEAQ (reference sequence). The CDR3 region has the DNA TGTGCCAGCAGGGGACAGGGGAACTACGAGCAGTACTTC. Its translation: CASRGQGNYEQYF.

This clone was seen a few times. J is TRBJ1-5 and V is TRBV7-8, with D unclear. The germline V gene has CDR1 SGHVS and CDR2 FQNEAQ. Trimming pared 5 bases from V and 5 bases from J, leaving 10 bases between. The CDR3 runs 13 residues. CDR3 in DNA: TGTGCCAGCAGCCGAGGCTCGCATCAGCCCCAGCATTTT. This gives the protein CASSRGSHQPQHF.

This CDR3 reads CASSKREGPQTQYF. The CDR3 DNA reads TGTGCCAGTTCCAAGCGGGAGGGCCCTCAGACCCAGTACTTC. The rearrangement uses TRBV19 and TRBJ2-5, with 10 bases that match TRBD2. The CDR3 contains 14 residues. Germline CDR1 reads LNHDA; CDR2 reads SQIVND (reference sequence). V dropped 8 bases and J dropped 6; count of bases not matched to a gene: 9.

The gene calls are TRBV5-6 and TRBJ2-5; 9 positions agree with TRBD1. The junction had 13 bases not matched to a gene; V was cut back by 5 bases and J by 2 bases. The CDR3 has 17 residues. Germline loops: CDR1 SGHDT, CDR2 YYEEEE. The CDR3 nucleotides are TGTGCCAGCAGGCTGGGACAGGGAATTACCGATCAAGAGACCCAGTACTTC. This sequence encodes CASRLGQGITDQETQYF. The whole variable domain, filled in from reference TRBV5-6 and TRBJ2-5, reads DAGVTQSPTHLIKTRGQQVTLRCSPKSGHDTVSWYQQALGQGPQFIFQYYEEEERQRGNFPDRFSGHQFPNYSSELNVNALLLGDSALYLCASRLGQGITDQETQYFGPGTRLLVL.

The chain is built from TRBV6-1 and TRBJ1-4; D not certain. The CDR3 loop spans 14 amino acids. Trimming pared 6 bases from V and 5 bases from J, leaving 13 bases between. Germline loops: CDR1 MNHNS, CDR2 SASEGT. The CDR3 nucleotides read TGTGCCAGCAGATCACTAGGTCGGAATGAAAAACTGTTTTTT. This codes for CASRSLGRNEKLFF.

The V call is TRBV7-2, the J call TRBJ2-1; 12 bases fit TRBD2. V trimming: 4 bases; J trimming: 7 bases; junction bases outside the gene matches: 8. The CDR3 spans 16 residues. The V gene's germline CDR1 is SGHTA and CDR2 FQGNSA. Here the CDR3 DNA reads TGTGCCAGCAGCTCCATGACTAGCGGGGGTTTTAATGAGCAGTTCTTC. It translates to CASSSMTSGGFNEQFF.